One and the same sample provided the 23 T cell receptor beta chains below, sequenced in a study of cytotoxic CD8 clonotypes in ibrutinib-treated CLL. Clones were read by immunoSEQ multiplex PCR, and TCRdb kept only the in-frame ones, dropping some. This table has around 130,000 clones, roughly 84% appearing once. Here the sequenced sample was PBMCs, taken after 24 months of ibrutinib treatment. Receptor source: a human donor with chronic lymphocytic leukemia.

The chain combines TRBV11-3 with TRBJ2-1; perhaps TRBD2 as D (5 bases). V lost 1 base and J 5 bases, leaving 9 bases between the germline ends. CDR3 length: 14 amino acids. CDR1 is SGHNT and CDR2 is YENEEA in the germline V gene. This chain's CDR3 is CASSLARGNNEQFF. CDR3 nucleotide sequence: TGTGCCAGCAGCTTAGCCCGGGGTAACAATGAGCAGTTCTTC.

The genes are TRBV7-2 and TRBJ1-4, with 7 bases that match TRBD1. The germline V gene encodes CDR1 SGHTA and CDR2 FQGNSA. V lost 5 bases, J lost 0 bases, and 3 bases stayed unmatched. The CDR3 loop spans 15 amino acids. CDR3 sequence: CASSLDRATNEKLFF. The DNA of the CDR3 is TGTGCCAGCAGCCTCGACAGGGCAACTAATGAAAAACTGTTTTTT.

The V call is TRBV10-3, the J call TRBJ2-3; tentative D call: TRBD2 (6 bases). This CDR3 has 17 residues. Germline CDR1 reads ENHRY; CDR2 reads SYGVKD. In DNA form, the CDR3 reads TGTGCTACACGGCAGGAGGGTCGGGCAGGCAGCACAGATACGCAGTATTTT. It codes for CATRQEGRAGSTDTQYF.

The genes are TRBV10-3 and TRBJ1-2; D remains unclear. The V end was cut by 3 bases, the J end by 7 bases, with 9 bases between. The CDR3 spans 12 residues. Per the germline V gene, CDR1 is ENHRY and CDR2 is SYGVKD. CDR3 in amino acids: CAISEEGFGYTF. CDR3 DNA: TGTGCCATCAGTGAAGAGGGATTTGGCTACACCTTC.

The chain has TRBV5-6 and TRBJ2-5, with D perhaps TRBD1 (7 bases). The CDR3 runs to 16 residues. Trimming stripped 1 base from V and 5 bases from J, with 18 bases between. Germline assignment: CDR1 SGHDT and CDR2 YYEEEE. Here the CDR3 reads CASSLSRQGRGETQYF. CDR3 in DNA: TGTGCCAGCAGCTTGAGCAGACAGGGTCGGGGGGAGACCCAGTACTTC. The full variable domain, with the rest looked up from reference TRBV5-6 and TRBJ2-5, is DAGVTQSPTHLIKTRGQQVTLRCSPKSGHDTVSWYQQALGQGPQFIFQYYEEEERQRGNFPDRFSGHQFPNYSSELNVNALLLGDSALYLCASSLSRQGRGETQYFGPGTRLLVL.

V is TRBV6-5 and J is TRBJ1-1, with D unresolved. There are 16 residues in the CDR3. CDR1 MNHEY and CDR2 SVGAGI come from the germline V gene. Trimming left V 0 bases short and J 4 bases short, with 15 bases between. CDR3 sequence (DNA): TGTGCCAGCAGTTACTCACGGGCCAGGAGAGTCACTGAAGCTTTCTTT. Its translation: CASSYSRARRVTEAFF.

This chain joins TRBV6-5 and TRBJ1-1, with D possibly TRBD1 on 6 matching bases. Germline CDR1 MNHEY, CDR2 SVGAGI. V was shortened by 6 bases and J by 11 bases, with 16 bases between the two germline ends. The CDR3 length is 12 residues. The CDR3 spells CASSPGQRTAFF. The DNA of the CDR3 is TGTGCCAGCAGCCCCGGACAGAGGACGGCTTTCTTT.

V usage is TRBV7-8 and J usage is TRBJ2-5; perhaps TRBD2 as D (5 bases). The CDR3 extends over 13 amino acids. V lost 5 bases to trimming and J lost 4 bases, with 11 bases between them. Germline values: CDR1 SGHVS, CDR2 FQNEAQ. CDR3 loop: CASSTRSPETQYF. The CDR3 nucleotides are TGTGCCAGCAGCACTAGGTCCCCAGAGACCCAGTACTTC.

This chain uses TRBV18 with TRBJ1-2; 9 bases agree with TRBD1. The V and J ends lost 2 bases and 6 bases, in that order; junction bases with no gene match: 4. The CDR3 has 14 residues. Germline loops: CDR1 KGHSH, CDR2 LQKENI. The CDR3: CASSPRTGDHGYTF. The DNA of the CDR3 is TGTGCCAGCTCACCAAGGACAGGGGATCATGGCTACACCTTC. The variable domain in full, with the rest retrieved from reference TRBV18 and TRBJ1-2, is NAGVMQNPRHLVRRRGQEARLRCSPMKGHSHVYWYRQLPEEGLKFMVYLQKENIIDESGMPKERFSAEFPKEGPSILRIQQVVRGDSAAYFCASSPRTGDHGYTFGSGTRLTVV.

J is TRBJ2-2 and V is TRBV7-9; TRBD2 matches at 8 bases. CDR1 and CDR2 (germline): SEHNR, FQNEAQ (reference sequence). This CDR3 comprises 15 residues. With 4 bases clipped from V and 4 bases from J, the junction kept 5 bases outside the gene matches. CDR3 nucleotides: TGTGCCAGCAGCTATCCAGCGGGGGTCACCGGGGAGCTGTTTTTT. Encoded protein: CASSYPAGVTGELFF.

V is TRBV28 and J is TRBJ2-5; D call uncertain. The germline V gene encodes CDR1 MDHEN and CDR2 SYDVKM. This CDR3 has 13 amino acids. The V end lost 7 bases, the J end lost 0 bases, and 9 bases lay between the germline ends. CDR3 nucleotides: TGTGCCAGCACCCCTTCGAACCAAGAGACCCAGTACTTC. Its protein is CASTPSNQETQYF.

V is TRBV15 and J is TRBJ1-2; unclear D gene. Germline CDR1 is LNHNV and CDR2 is YYDKDF (reference sequence). There are 12 residues in the CDR3. V lost 0 bases, J lost 2 bases, and 1 base lay in between. CDR3 region: CATSRDNYGYTF. Here the CDR3 DNA reads TGTGCCACCAGCAGAGACAACTATGGCTACACCTTC. Full variable domain (outside the CDR3, taken from reference TRBV15 and TRBJ1-2): DAMVIQNPRYQVTQFGKPVTLSCSQTLNHNVMYWYQQKSSQAPKLLFHYYDKDFNNEADTPDNFQSRRPNTSFCFLDIRSPGLGDTAMYLCATSRDNYGYTFGSGTRLTVV.

The V call is TRBV27, the J call TRBJ2-7, with D perhaps matching TRBD1 or TRBD2 (6 bases each). The CDR3 is made up of 16 amino acids. Deletions cut 5 bases from V and 0 bases from J, with 17 bases between. CDR1 and CDR2 (germline): MNHEY, SMNVEV (reference sequence). The CDR3: CASSPSGARSSYEQYF. The CDR3 nucleotides are TGTGCCAGCAGTCCGTCGGGGGCTCGGAGCTCCTACGAGCAGTACTTC.

This chain connects TRBV19 to TRBJ2-5; TRBD1 matches at 7 bases. CDR1 is LNHDA, CDR2 SQIVND, per germline (reference sequence). The CDR3 extends over 15 amino acids. The V and J ends lost 6 bases and 2 bases, in that order; junction bases with no gene match: 9. The CDR3, as DNA: TGTGCCAGTAGCAACACTCCGGGACAGCAAGAGACCCAGTACTTC. This codes for CASSNTPGQQETQYF.

The V and J genes are TRBV12-5 and TRBJ1-1; TRBD1 matches 8 bases. There are 19 residues in the CDR3. Germline V gene data show CDR1 as LGHNT and CDR2 as FRNRAP. V was clipped by 0 bases and J by 0 bases; unmatched bases: 12. The CDR3 loop reads CASGLVRQGLRVMNTEAFF. As DNA, the CDR3 is TGTGCTAGTGGTTTGGTAAGACAGGGGCTAAGGGTCATGAACACTGAAGCTTTCTTT.

The gene calls are TRBV27 and TRBJ2-3, with D perhaps matching TRBD1 (6 bases). The CDR3 is 17 residues long. Trimming took off 3 bases at V and 2 bases at J, with 18 bases between the two ends. Germline-derived CDR1 and CDR2 are MNHEY and SMNVEV (reference sequence). The CDR3 sequence is CASSFTTTGHNTDTQYF. The CDR3 DNA follows: TGTGCCAGCAGTTTCACCACGACAGGTCATAACACAGATACGCAGTATTTT.

The V and J genes are TRBV19 and TRBJ2-1; tentative D call: TRBD2 (6 bases). V was trimmed by 6 bases and J by 6 bases, leaving 15 bases between them. The CDR3 consists of 14 residues. CDR1 LNHDA and CDR2 SQIVND come from the germline V gene (reference sequence). The CDR3 DNA is TGTGCCAGTAGGGAGGGAAGGGTGAGCAATGAGCAGTTCTTC. Translated, it gives CASREGRVSNEQFF.

The CDR3: CASTGVSNQPQHF. The CDR3 nucleotides read TGTGCCTCTACAGGGGTTAGCAATCAGCCCCAGCATTTT. This sequence joins TRBV6-6 and TRBJ1-5, with 7 bases matching TRBD1. Germline V gene lookup returns CDR1 MNHNY and CDR2 SVGAGI (reference sequence). Trimming cost V 11 bases and J 0 bases; bases outside gene matches: 4. There are 13 residues in the CDR3.

The chain combines TRBV30 with TRBJ2-7; 7 nucleotides align to TRBD1. Germline V gene lookup returns CDR1 GTSNPN and CDR2 SVGIG (reference sequence). V shed 7 bases and J 0 bases; nucleotides not matched to a gene: 6. The CDR3 has 13 amino acids. The CDR3 bases are TGTGCCTCACGACAGGGTTACTCCTACGAGCAGTACTTC. This encodes CASRQGYSYEQYF.

The chain combines TRBV11-3 with TRBJ2-3; possibly TRBD1 for D (6 bases). Between the trimmed V and J ends, which lost 0 bases and 2 bases, there was a span of 15 bases. Germline loops: CDR1 SGHNT, CDR2 YENEEA. The CDR3 sequence is 17 residues long. The CDR3 DNA reads TGTGCCAGCAGCTTAGAGGCAGGGGAAGGGCTCACAGATACGCAGTATTTT. Translating it yields CASSLEAGEGLTDTQYF.

The chain carries TRBV28 and TRBJ1-5; TRBD1 aligns across 9 bases. The trim removed 4 bases at V and 6 bases at J, leaving 13 bases unmatched. The V gene's germline CDR1 is MDHEN and CDR2 SYDVKM. The length of the CDR3 is 17 residues. CDR3 bases: TGTGCCAGCAGTTCCACCCTGGGACAGGGTATCGGTCAGCCCCAGCATTTT. Translation gives CASSSTLGQGIGQPQHF.

This clone was counted once. V is TRBV4-2 and J is TRBJ1-2, with D possibly TRBD1 on 6 matching bases. Trimming took off 2 bases at V and 4 bases at J, with 14 bases between the two ends. Per the germline V gene, CDR1 is LGHNA and CDR2 is YNFKEQ. The CDR3 spans 15 residues. The CDR3 DNA follows: TGTGCCAGCAGCCAAATGGACAGAGGGGGCTATGGCTACACCTTC. Protein sequence: CASSQMDRGGYGYTF.

V gene TRBV18 combines with J gene TRBJ1-4; TRBD1 matches 8 bases. Trimming at V came to 3 bases and at J to 4 bases, leaving 4 bases not matched to a gene. Germline V lookup: CDR1 KGHSH, CDR2 LQKENI. This CDR3 has 15 residues. CDR3 amino acids: CASSPGQGGNEKLFF. CDR3 in DNA: TGTGCCAGCTCACCCGGACAGGGTGGTAATGAAAAACTGTTTTTT.